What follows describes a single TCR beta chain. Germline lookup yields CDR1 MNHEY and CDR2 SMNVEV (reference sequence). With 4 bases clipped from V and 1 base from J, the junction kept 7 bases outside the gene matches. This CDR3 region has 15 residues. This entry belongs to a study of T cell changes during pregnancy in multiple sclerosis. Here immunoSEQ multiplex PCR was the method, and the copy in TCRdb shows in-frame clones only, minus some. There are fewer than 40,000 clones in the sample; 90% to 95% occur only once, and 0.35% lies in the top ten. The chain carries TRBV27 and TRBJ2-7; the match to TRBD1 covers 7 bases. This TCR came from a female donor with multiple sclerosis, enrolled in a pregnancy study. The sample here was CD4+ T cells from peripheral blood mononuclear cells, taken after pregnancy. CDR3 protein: CASSSRTGRSYEQYF. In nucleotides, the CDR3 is TGTGCCAGCAGTTCACGGACAGGCCGATCCTACGAGCAGTACTTC.